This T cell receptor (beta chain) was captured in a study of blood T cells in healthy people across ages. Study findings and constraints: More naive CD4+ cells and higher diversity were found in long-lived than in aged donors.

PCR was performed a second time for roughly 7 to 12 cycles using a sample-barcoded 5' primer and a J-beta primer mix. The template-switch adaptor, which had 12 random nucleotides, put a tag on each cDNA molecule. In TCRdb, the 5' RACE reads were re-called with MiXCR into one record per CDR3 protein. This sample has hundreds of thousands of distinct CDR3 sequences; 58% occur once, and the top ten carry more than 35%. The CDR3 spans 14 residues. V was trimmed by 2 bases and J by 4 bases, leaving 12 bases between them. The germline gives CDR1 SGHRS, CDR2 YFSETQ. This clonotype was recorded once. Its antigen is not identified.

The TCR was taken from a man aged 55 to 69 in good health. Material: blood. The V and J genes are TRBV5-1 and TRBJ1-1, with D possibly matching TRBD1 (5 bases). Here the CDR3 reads CASSFGTAGTEAFF. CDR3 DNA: TGCGCCAGCAGCTTCGGGACGGCGGGCACTGAAGCTTTCTTT.